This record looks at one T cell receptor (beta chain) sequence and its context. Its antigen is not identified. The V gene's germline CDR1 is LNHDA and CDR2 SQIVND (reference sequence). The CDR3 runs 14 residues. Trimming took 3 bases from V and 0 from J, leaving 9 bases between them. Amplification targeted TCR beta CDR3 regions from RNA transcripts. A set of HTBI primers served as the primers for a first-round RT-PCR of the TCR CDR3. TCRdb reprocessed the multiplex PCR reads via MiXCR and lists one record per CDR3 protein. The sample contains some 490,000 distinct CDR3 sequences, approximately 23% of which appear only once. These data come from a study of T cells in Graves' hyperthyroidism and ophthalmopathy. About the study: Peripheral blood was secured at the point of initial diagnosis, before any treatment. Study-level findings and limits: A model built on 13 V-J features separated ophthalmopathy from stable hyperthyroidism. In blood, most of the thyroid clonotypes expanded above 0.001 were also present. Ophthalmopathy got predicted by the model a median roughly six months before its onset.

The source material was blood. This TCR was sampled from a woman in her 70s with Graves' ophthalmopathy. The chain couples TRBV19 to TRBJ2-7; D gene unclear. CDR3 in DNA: TGTGCCAGTAGTATTGGTTCACTCTCCTACGAGCAGTACTTC. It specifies CASSIGSLSYEQYF.